These 29 T cell receptor beta chains came from one sample sequenced in a study of T cells in Graves' hyperthyroidism and ophthalmopathy. Researchers took RNA transcripts and amplified the TCR beta CDR3 regions from them. HTBI primers drove first-round RT-PCR of the TCR CDR3. Using its own MiXCR run on the multiplex PCR reads, TCRdb lists one record per CDR3 protein. The profile shows about 290,000 distinct CDR3 sequences, 15% of them singletons. The specimen sequenced was blood. Receptor source: a woman between 50 and 59 years old with Graves' hyperthyroidism that later progressed to Graves' ophthalmopathy.

With respect to this clonotype: The junction differs from germline at one of its ends, possibly a read error. CDR3 in DNA: TGTGCCAGCAGTCAAGGGGTGATTAACACTGAAGCTTTCTTT. Encoded protein: CASSQGVINTEAFF. This chain links TRBV14 with TRBJ1-1, with TRBD1 as a possible D gene (5 bases). The CDR3 covers 14 residues. The germline V gene has CDR1 SGHDN and CDR2 FVKESK.

This clonotype has ten or more counts. The chain uses TRBV6-1 and TRBJ1-1; no definite D call. Trimming stripped 6 bases from V and 3 bases from J, with 11 bases between. The CDR3 has 13 residues. Germline V gene lookup returns CDR1 MNHNS and CDR2 SASEGT. In DNA, the CDR3 is TGTGCCAGCAGGTTTATAGGGTACACTGAAGCTTTCTTT. This translates into CASRFIGYTEAFF.

In its sample, this clonotype was seen many times. The chain carries TRBV11-1 and TRBJ2-1; D gene unclear. Per germline, CDR1 SGHAT and CDR2 FQDESV (reference sequence). The CDR3 is 13 amino acids. Trimming removed 5 bases from V and 5 bases from J, with 10 bases in between. The CDR3 is CASSVVQNNEQFF. In DNA, the CDR3 is TGTGCCAGCAGCGTGGTCCAAAACAATGAGCAGTTCTTC.

Ten or more counts support this clonotype. This chain links TRBV28 with TRBJ1-1, with D hard to call. The germline V gene encodes CDR1 MDHEN and CDR2 SYDVKM. Trimming removed 2 bases from V and 3 bases from J, with 4 bases in between. The CDR3 sequence is 12 residues long. Here the CDR3 reads CASSLVDTEAFF. The CDR3 DNA sequence: TGTGCCAGCAGTTTAGTGGACACTGAAGCTTTCTTT.

This chain connects TRBV5-5 to TRBJ1-1, with D possibly TRBD1 on 5 matching bases. The CDR3 covers 19 residues. Germline V gene sequence: CDR1 SGHKS, CDR2 YYEKEE (reference sequence). Between the trimmed V and J ends, which lost 0 bases and 5 bases, there was a span of 26 bases. Written as DNA, the CDR3 is TGTGCCAGCAGCTTGGCCGACCCCGATCTGAGGTTCAGGGATACTGAAGCTTTCTTT. Its translation is CASSLADPDLRFRDTEAFF.

In its sample, this clonotype was seen many times. The V call is TRBV2, the J call TRBJ2-6; 11 nucleotides match TRBD1. The CDR3 is 19 residues long. Trimming took 1 base from V and 3 from J; bases not matched to a gene: 8. CDR1 and CDR2 from the germline V gene are SNHLY and FYNNEI. This CDR3 is CASSEGIGQGAYGANVLTF. The CDR3 coding sequence is TGTGCCAGCAGTGAAGGAATTGGACAGGGGGCCTATGGGGCCAACGTCCTGACTTTC.

This clonotype was observed at least ten times. CDR3 in amino acids: CASSPFVRATQYF. CDR3 nucleotides: TGTGCCAGCAGTCCCTTTGTGAGGGCCACCCAGTACTTC. The chain joins TRBV2 to TRBJ2-5, with a possible D match to TRBD2 (5 bases). The CDR3 length is 13 residues. V was cut by 5 bases and J by 8 bases, with 15 bases left in between. Germline V gene sequence: CDR1 SNHLY, CDR2 FYNNEI.

This clonotype occurred many times. The V gene is TRBV6-1, the J gene TRBJ2-5, with D tentatively TRBD1 or TRBD2 (5 bases each). Looked up from germline, CDR1 is MNHNS and CDR2 is SASEGT. There are 11 residues in the CDR3. The ends were cut back, 8 bases at V and 9 bases at J, with 13 bases in the middle. The CDR3 coding sequence is TGTGCCAGCTCCAGGGAGAAGGCCCAGTACTTC. Its translation: CASSREKAQYF.

The J gene is TRBJ1-1, the V gene TRBV29-1; tentative D call: TRBD1 (5 bases). The CDR3 covers 13 residues. Trimming removed 1 base from V and 6 bases from J, with 12 bases in between. Germline V gene sequence: CDR1 SQVTM, CDR2 ANQGSEA. CDR3: CSVEVFGDSEAFF. The CDR3 DNA follows: TGCAGCGTTGAAGTATTCGGGGACTCTGAAGCTTTCTTT.

Comment on this clonotype: This clone may be a read error of a much larger clone one base away. The chain carries TRBV19 and TRBJ2-3; tentative D call: TRBD2 (5 bases). This CDR3 comprises 16 residues. V was pared by 3 bases and J by 4 bases, with 17 bases between. CDR1 is LNHDA and CDR2 is SQIVND in the germline V gene (reference sequence). The CDR3 protein is CASSIPHGGRADTQYF. The CDR3 nucleotides are TGTGCCAGTAGTATCCCCCACGGAGGTCGTGCAGATACGCAGTATTTT.

In this sample, this clonotype turned up many times. V usage is TRBV11-2 and J usage is TRBJ2-7; the match to TRBD1 covers 8 bases. The CDR3 loop spans 15 amino acids. The J segment lost 5 bases and the V segment lost 4 bases, leaving 10 bases of the junction unmatched. From germline, CDR1 is SGHAT and CDR2 FQNNGV. This chain's CDR3 is CASSSFRGLGDEQYF. In DNA, the CDR3 is TGTGCCAGCAGCTCCTTCAGGGGGCTCGGCGACGAGCAGTACTTC.

This clonotype showed up many times. The V and J genes are TRBV20-1 and TRBJ1-1; D not resolved. CDR3 length: 13 residues. V was clipped by 0 bases and J by 2 bases, with 7 bases between them. Germline-derived CDR1 and CDR2 are DFQATT and SNEGSKA (reference sequence). CDR3 sequence reads: CSARESANTEAFF. The CDR3 DNA reads as TGCAGTGCTAGAGAGTCGGCTAACACTGAAGCTTTCTTT.

This clonotype was observed many times. This sequence joins TRBV28 and TRBJ1-1; no clear D gene. With 5 bases removed from V and 2 bases from J, the gap between germline ends came to 12 bases. Germline CDR1 reads MDHEN; CDR2 reads SYDVKM. The CDR3 covers 14 residues. The CDR3 nucleotides read TGTGCCAGCAGTACTAGATTGGTAAACACTGAAGCTTTCTTT. Its translation: CASSTRLVNTEAFF.

The sample holds many counts of this clonotype. V gene TRBV10-3 combines with J gene TRBJ2-1, with TRBD2 identical over 7 bases. The CDR3 sequence is 13 residues long. With V trimmed by 10 bases and J by 8 bases, 11 bases remained unmatched. The germline V gene encodes CDR1 ENHRY and CDR2 SYGVKD. Here the CDR3 DNA reads TGTGCCACGAGGGAGGGCCAATGGGATGAGCAGTTCTTC. It codes for CATREGQWDEQFF.

This clonotype was counted at least ten times. The gene calls are TRBV5-1 and TRBJ2-7; D gene ambiguous. Germline CDR1 and CDR2: SGHRS and YFSETQ. The CDR3 spans 13 residues. V lost 0 bases to trimming and J lost 5 bases, with 9 bases between them. Here the CDR3 reads CASSLGGYNEQYF. The CDR3 DNA reads TGCGCCAGCAGCTTGGGGGGATACAACGAGCAGTACTTC. The full variable domain, in which reference TRBV5-1 and TRBJ2-7 provide the parts outside the CDR3, is KAGVTQTPRYLIKTRGQQVTLSCSPISGHRSVSWYQQTPGQGLQFLFEYFSETQRNKGNFPGRFSGRQFSNSRSEMNVSTLELGDSALYLCASSLGGYNEQYFGPGTRLTVT.

This clonotype appeared many times. This rearrangement joins TRBV20-1 to TRBJ2-1; 8 positions agree with TRBD2. This CDR3 has 12 residues. Germline V lookup: CDR1 DFQATT, CDR2 SNEGSKA (reference sequence). Losses at the gene ends were 0 bases for V and 14 bases for J; bases not matched to a gene: 6. CDR3 DNA sequence: TGCAGTGCTAGAGAAGGGACTAGGGGGGAGTTCTTC. Translated: CSAREGTRGEFF.

This clonotype was seen more than once but under ten times. The chain joins TRBV15 to TRBJ2-2; D is unresolved. V was cut by 5 bases and J by 2 bases, with 6 bases left in between. From germline, CDR1 is LNHNV and CDR2 YYDKDF (reference sequence). This CDR3 is 13 amino acids long. The CDR3 DNA sequence: TGTGCCACCAGCTCCCCAAACACCGGGGAGCTGTTTTTT. Its translation: CATSSPNTGELFF.

This clonotype was counted at least ten times. The rearrangement links TRBV20-1 to TRBJ2-2; D unclear. CDR1 is DFQATT, CDR2 SNEGSKA, per germline (reference sequence). There are 14 residues in the CDR3. V was trimmed by 1 base and J by 2 bases, leaving 8 bases between them. The CDR3 region is CSARAYGNTGELFF. CDR3 DNA: TGCAGTGCTAGAGCCTACGGAAACACCGGGGAGCTGTTTTTT.

The chain employs TRBV10-2 and TRBJ1-1; 8 nucleotides agree with TRBD1. Germline V gives CDR1 WSHSY, CDR2 SAAADI. The CDR3 runs 15 residues. The junction had 3 bases not matched to a gene; V was cut back by 3 bases and J by 0 bases. The CDR3 spells CASSDSGQVNTEAFF. DNA of the CDR3: TGCGCCAGCAGTGACTCGGGACAGGTGAACACTGAAGCTTTCTTT.

The genes are TRBV20-1 and TRBJ2-1, with a possible D match to TRBD2 (6 bases). The V end was cut by 4 bases, the J end by 8 bases, with 21 bases between. The CDR3 spans 15 residues. Germline-derived CDR1 and CDR2 are DFQATT and SNEGSKA (reference sequence). Here the CDR3 DNA reads TGCAGTGCTATCACAGAGGAGGGCCGGGGCTATGAGCAGTTCTTC. It encodes CSAITEEGRGYEQFF.

A remark on this clonotype: Being one base from a much bigger clone, this may be a read error. The chain employs TRBV20-1 and TRBJ2-7; 14 bases map to TRBD2. CDR1 DFQATT and CDR2 SNEGSKA come from the germline V gene (reference sequence). The CDR3 runs 14 residues. In DNA, the CDR3 is TGCAATGCCGGGACTAGCGGGAGTGGGTACGAGCAGTACTTC. The encoded protein is CNAGTSGSGYEQYF.

V and J are TRBV19 and TRBJ1-2, with D perhaps TRBD1 (6 bases). CDR1 LNHDA and CDR2 SQIVND come from the germline V gene (reference sequence). Trimming removed 5 bases at V and 7 bases at J, with 8 bases between. The CDR3 spans 11 residues. This CDR3 reads CASSGQSGYTF. The CDR3 region has the DNA TGTGCCAGTAGTGGACAGTCTGGCTACACCTTC.

This chain links TRBV5-1 with TRBJ1-1; 7 nucleotides match TRBD1. Germline values: CDR1 SGHRS, CDR2 YFSETQ. The V gene end was trimmed by 4 bases and the J gene end by 4 bases; junction bases not matched to a gene: 10. The length of the CDR3 is 15 residues. This CDR3 is CASSLMTGRVTEAFF. DNA for the CDR3: TGCGCCAGCAGCCTGATGACAGGGAGGGTCACTGAAGCTTTCTTT.

This clonotype has ten or more counts. This sequence joins TRBV5-1 and TRBJ2-5; D possibly corresponds to TRBD2 (6 bases). Trimming removed 0 bases at V and 5 bases at J, with 11 bases between. This CDR3 region has 14 residues. Germline CDR1 SGHRS, CDR2 YFSETQ. The CDR3 loop reads CASSLGPAGETQYF. The CDR3 DNA reads as TGCGCCAGCAGCTTGGGCCCAGCGGGCGAGACCCAGTACTTC. The whole variable domain, filled in from reference TRBV5-1 and TRBJ2-5, reads KAGVTQTPRYLIKTRGQQVTLSCSPISGHRSVSWYQQTPGQGLQFLFEYFSETQRNKGNFPGRFSGRQFSNSRSEMNVSTLELGDSALYLCASSLGPAGETQYFGPGTRLLVL.

This clonotype has a count of ten or more. The V and J genes are TRBV2 and TRBJ2-1; D might be TRBD1 or TRBD2, each matching 7 bases. CDR1 and CDR2 (germline): SNHLY, FYNNEI. V shed 4 bases and J shed 3 bases, with 16 bases lying between them. CDR3 size: 16 residues. The chain's CDR3 is CASSGGGGGLYNEQFF. CDR3 DNA: TGTGCCAGCAGTGGGGGAGGGGGCGGACTCTACAATGAGCAGTTCTTC.

This clonotype was recorded at least ten times. This chain links TRBV29-1 with TRBJ2-1, with D possibly being TRBD2 (6 bases). The germline V gene has CDR1 SQVTM and CDR2 ANQGSEA. Trimming pared 6 bases from V and 7 bases from J, leaving 19 bases between. The CDR3 totals 14 residues. DNA of the CDR3: TGCAGCGTCACACTACGGAGGGATGTGAATGAGCAGTTCTTC. Protein: CSVTLRRDVNEQFF.

This clonotype was counted only a few times. V and J are TRBV12-3 or TRBV12-4 and TRBJ2-1; tentatively, D is TRBD1 (6 bases). V was trimmed by 3 bases and J by 4 bases, leaving 13 bases between them. This CDR3 is 15 amino acids long. CDR3 coding DNA: TGTGCCAGCAGTTTTCCCCTGGACAGTTACAATGAGCAGTTCTTC. Protein product: CASSFPLDSYNEQFF.

This clonotype showed up just once. Just one base apart from a much larger clone, this may be a read error. This sequence joins TRBV9 and TRBJ2-5; no clear D. This CDR3 has 14 residues. The V and J ends lost 0 bases and 5 bases respectively, with 11 bases between them. Germline loops: CDR1 SGDLS, CDR2 YYNGEE. The chain's CDR3 is CASSVVVQTETQYF. The CDR3 DNA reads TGTGCCAGCAGCGTAGTTGTGCAGACCGAGACCCAGTACTTC.

Many counts were recorded for this clonotype. DNA for the CDR3: TGTGCCAGCTCACTTAGACTTGAAAGCTACACCTTC. The encoded protein is CASSLRLESYTF. The chain uses TRBV18 and TRBJ1-2; no clear D. The CDR3 contains 12 residues. The V and J ends lost 4 bases and 9 bases respectively, with 12 bases between them. Germline loops: CDR1 KGHSH, CDR2 LQKENI. Using reference TRBV18 and TRBJ1-2 for the parts outside the CDR3, the full variable domain is NAGVMQNPRHLVRRRGQEARLRCSPMKGHSHVYWYRQLPEEGLKFMVYLQKENIIDESGMPKERFSAEFPKEGPSILRIQQVVRGDSAAYFCASSLRLESYTFGSGTRLTVV.